Each of the 2 T cell receptor beta chains below was sequenced from the same sample in a study of Graves' ophthalmopathy and Graves' hyperthyroidism. For repertoire sequencing, the TCR beta CDR3 regions were amplified from RNA transcripts. Second-round multiplex PCR came after a first-round RT-PCR that employed HTBI primers. TCRdb processed the multiplex PCR reads anew with MiXCR; each CDR3 protein has one entry. In the table there are 500,000 to 700,000 distinct CDR3 sequences, 35% to 40% of which are singletons. Sequencing used peripheral blood or thyroid tissue (not recorded which). The receptors here all came from an adult man with Graves' hyperthyroidism.

The table lists this clonotype with a few counts. The rearrangement joins TRBV5-1 to TRBJ1-4; maybe TRBD1 (6 bases). Trimming cost V 0 bases and J 8 bases, with 17 bases left between them. Germline lookup yields CDR1 SGHRS and CDR2 YFSETQ. The CDR3 loop spans 16 amino acids. CDR3 residues: CASSLGSTGAGEKLFF. CDR3 nucleotide sequence: TGCGCCAGCAGCTTGGGTTCCACGGGGGCCGGGGAAAAACTGTTTTTT.

In this sample, this clonotype turned up a few times. The genes are TRBV5-1 and TRBJ1-3, with D possibly matching TRBD1 (6 bases). V dropped 1 base and J dropped 2 bases, with 13 bases sitting between them. This CDR3 region has 16 residues. Germline V gives CDR1 SGHRS, CDR2 YFSETQ. CDR3 residues: CASSLTGGNTGNTIYF. The CDR3 DNA follows: TGCGCCAGCAGCTTGACGGGGGGCAATACTGGAAACACCATATATTTT.